These 30 T cell receptor beta chains came from one sample sequenced in a study of long-term antiretroviral therapy in people with HIV. The authors ran the immunoSEQ assay, v3.0, at survey level. Assay: immunoSEQ multiplex PCR; the TCRdb copy retains only in-frame clones and omits some. The sample has roughly 31,000 clones, approximately 91% seen once. Sequencing was performed on unsorted PBMCs, taken roughly 5 years before starting antiretroviral therapy. The receptors here all came from a man aged 45-65 years with HIV.

V is TRBV18 and J is TRBJ1-1; 7 bases agree with TRBD1. CDR3 length: 17 amino acids. V gave up 4 bases and J gave up 3 bases; unmatched junction bases: 14. Per the germline V gene, CDR1 is KGHSH and CDR2 is LQKENI. Here the CDR3 DNA reads TGTGCCAGCTCACGCTTAACATCGACAGGGAGGGACACTGAAGCTTTCTTT. Encoded protein: CASSRLTSTGRDTEAFF.

The chain uses TRBV12-5 and TRBJ2-2; weak D call: TRBD1 (5 bases). The germline V gene encodes CDR1 LGHNT and CDR2 FRNRAP. This CDR3 has 15 residues. V was cut by 2 bases and J by 1 base, with 8 bases left in between. The CDR3 DNA reads as TGTGCTAGTGGTTTGAACAGGTGGAACACCGGGGAGCTGTTTTTT. Translating gives CASGLNRWNTGELFF. Full variable domain (missing parts from reference TRBV12-5 and TRBJ2-2): DARVTQTPRHKVTEMGQEVTMRCQPILGHNTVFWYRQTMMQGLELLAYFRNRAPLDDSGMPKDRFSAEMPDATLATLKIQPSEPRDSAVYFCASGLNRWNTGELFFGEGSRLTVL.

The rearrangement links TRBV7-2 to TRBJ1-3; TRBD1 agrees at 7 bases. Germline loops: CDR1 SGHTA, CDR2 FQGNSA. Unmatched junction bases numbered 12, after V lost 7 bases and J lost 9 bases. The CDR3 is 14 residues long. The CDR3: CASNKGGTVGTIYF. The CDR3 DNA reads as TGTGCCAGCAACAAGGGGGGGACAGTCGGCACCATATATTTT.

V usage is TRBV5-5 and J usage is TRBJ2-5; a possible D gene is TRBD1 (6 bases). V was pared by 4 bases and J by 1 base, with 11 bases between. The CDR3 runs 14 residues. Looked up from germline, CDR1 is SGHKS and CDR2 is YYEKEE (reference sequence). The CDR3 here is CASSPARGQETQYF. CDR3 DNA: TGTGCCAGCAGCCCGGCCAGGGGCCAAGAGACCCAGTACTTC.

The chain joins TRBV2 to TRBJ2-1, with TRBD2 matching 9 bases. The J segment lost 5 bases and the V segment lost 6 bases, leaving 17 bases of the junction unmatched. Germline loops: CDR1 SNHLY, CDR2 FYNNEI. CDR3 size: 18 residues. CDR3 in DNA: TGTGCCAGCAGCAAACAAGGGGGCGGGAGGGCCGTAAACAATGAGCAGTTCTTC. This translates into CASSKQGGGRAVNNEQFF.

The genes are TRBV2 and TRBJ2-3, with 9 bases aligning to TRBD1. Germline V gives CDR1 SNHLY, CDR2 FYNNEI. The CDR3 loop spans 15 amino acids. Trimming cost V 3 bases and J 5 bases; bases outside gene matches: 6. DNA of the CDR3: TGTGCCAGCAGTGAGGGGACAGGGCTAGGAGATACGCAGTATTTT. Amino acid sequence: CASSEGTGLGDTQYF.

The J gene is TRBJ1-2, the V gene TRBV18; 7 positions match TRBD1. The CDR3 loop spans 14 amino acids. V lost 2 bases to trimming and J lost 4 bases; unmatched junction nucleotides: 4. Germline loops: CDR1 KGHSH, CDR2 LQKENI. The CDR3 DNA follows: TGTGCCAGCTCACCAAACAGGGGATTCTATGGCTACACCTTC. Its translation is CASSPNRGFYGYTF.

The chain uses TRBV5-1 and TRBJ2-5, with TRBD1 matching over 7 bases. V shed 8 bases, J shed 2 bases, and the junction held 12 bases outside the gene matches. CDR1 is SGHRS, CDR2 YFSETQ, per germline. This CDR3 has 15 amino acids. The CDR3 reads CASSKLRDRQETQYF. DNA of the CDR3: TGCGCCAGTAGCAAACTACGGGACAGACAAGAGACCCAGTACTTC.

This chain connects TRBV2 to TRBJ1-1; no clear D. This CDR3 region has 14 residues. Between the trimmed V and J ends, which lost 6 bases and 5 bases, there was a span of 16 bases. The V gene's germline CDR1 is SNHLY and CDR2 FYNNEI. The CDR3 region is CASRKDFKRTEAFF. The CDR3 DNA reads as TGTGCCAGCAGGAAGGACTTCAAAAGGACTGAAGCTTTCTTT.

This chain links TRBV7-9 with TRBJ1-1; D gene uncertain. Germline CDR1 is SEHNR and CDR2 is FQNEAQ (reference sequence). The ends were cut back, 4 bases at V and 1 base at J, with 10 bases in the middle. This CDR3 has 14 amino acids. DNA for the CDR3: TGTGCCAGCAGCTCCGATGGGCGGAACACTGAAGCTTTCTTT. Its protein is CASSSDGRNTEAFF.

In regard to this clone: The same CDR3 also results from other DNA sequences found in this sample. The V and J genes are TRBV5-4 and TRBJ2-7; tentatively, D is TRBD2 (5 bases). The germline gives CDR1 SGHNT, CDR2 YYREEE (reference sequence). V was shortened by 2 bases and J by 1 base, with 16 bases between the two germline ends. The CDR3 runs 16 residues. The CDR3 sequence is CASSLRGWNGSYEQYF. The CDR3 bases are TGTGCCAGCAGCTTACGGGGATGGAATGGATCCTACGAGCAGTACTTC.

The chain couples TRBV2 to TRBJ2-5; no clear D. V lost 5 bases, J lost 0 bases, and 7 bases lay in between. The CDR3 loop spans 13 amino acids. CDR1 and CDR2 from the germline V gene are SNHLY and FYNNEI. In nucleotides, the CDR3 is TGTGCCAGCAGTAACAACGACCAAGAGACCCAGTACTTC. Translated, it gives CASSNNDQETQYF.

The gene calls are TRBV5-4 and TRBJ2-4, with TRBD1 matching 9 bases. The CDR3 totals 16 residues. With 4 bases clipped from V and 1 base from J, the junction kept 6 bases outside the gene matches. Germline CDR1 is SGHNT and CDR2 is YYREEE (reference sequence). The CDR3 loop reads CASSPGQGWAKNIQYF. The CDR3 DNA reads as TGTGCCAGCAGCCCGGGACAGGGCTGGGCCAAAAACATTCAGTACTTC.

V usage is TRBV5-8 and J usage is TRBJ1-5; D may be TRBD1 (6 bases). CDR3 length: 15 residues. The germline CDR1 and CDR2 sequences are SGHTS and YDEGEE. V lost 5 bases and J 6 bases, leaving 18 bases between the germline ends. The CDR3 region is CASRHRDTAVQPQHF. The CDR3 DNA reads TGTGCCAGCAGGCACCGGGACACGGCCGTTCAGCCCCAGCATTTT.

V usage is TRBV5-4 and J usage is TRBJ1-1, with unresolved D. V gave up 0 bases and J gave up 0 bases, with 6 bases separating them. This CDR3 is 14 amino acids long. Germline V CDR1 and CDR2: SGHNT, YYREEE (reference sequence). CDR3 amino acids: CASSLDILNTEAFF. For the CDR3, the DNA is TGTGCCAGCAGCTTGGACATCTTGAACACTGAAGCTTTCTTT.

The chain employs TRBV15 and TRBJ2-7; D not resolved. V shed 0 bases and J shed 2 bases, with 11 bases lying between them. CDR1 LNHNV and CDR2 YYDKDF come from the germline V gene (reference sequence). The CDR3 is 15 residues long. This CDR3 is CATSRDLLTAYEQYF. CDR3 coding DNA: TGTGCCACCAGCAGAGATCTACTGACCGCCTACGAGCAGTACTTC.

CDR3 DNA sequence: TGTGCCAGCTCTCCTAGCGGGAGGGAAAATGAGCAGTTCTTC. Protein product: CASSPSGRENEQFF. This chain links TRBV6-5 with TRBJ2-1; 12 bases agree with TRBD2. This CDR3 is built from 14 residues. Trimming removed 8 bases from V and 7 bases from J; junction bases left unmatched: 6. Germline V gene lookup returns CDR1 MNHEY and CDR2 SVGAGI.

The chain uses TRBV6-5 and TRBJ2-6; TRBD1 is a possible D gene (5 bases). This CDR3 contains 14 residues. V lost 6 bases to trimming and J lost 0 bases, with 6 bases between them. Germline V CDR1 and CDR2: MNHEY, SVGAGI. CDR3 residues: CASRQASGANVLTF. CDR3 nucleotides: TGTGCCAGCAGACAGGCCTCTGGGGCCAACGTCCTGACTTTC.

The chain employs TRBV5-5 and TRBJ1-4; perhaps TRBD1 as D (5 bases). V was shortened by 2 bases and J by 2 bases, with 10 bases between the two germline ends. Germline CDR1 reads SGHKS; CDR2 reads YYEKEE (reference sequence). The CDR3 contains 15 residues. The CDR3 DNA follows: TGTGCCAGCAGCTTTAGGACATCGACTAATGAAAAACTGTTTTTT. It encodes CASSFRTSTNEKLFF.

The chain combines TRBV7-2 with TRBJ1-4; no clear D. V was shortened by 5 bases and J by 2 bases, with 12 bases between the two germline ends. Germline V CDR1 and CDR2: SGHTA, FQGNSA. CDR3 length: 15 amino acids. The CDR3 sequence: CASSAQGRTNEKLFF. Here the CDR3 DNA reads TGTGCCAGCAGCGCCCAAGGACGCACTAATGAAAAACTGTTTTTT. The whole variable domain, remainder taken from reference TRBV7-2 and TRBJ1-4, is GAGVSQSPSNKVTEKGKDVELRCDPISGHTALYWYRQSLGQGLEFLIYFQGNSAPDKSGLPSDRFSAERTGGSVSTLTIQRTQQEDSAVYLCASSAQGRTNEKLFFGSGTQLSVL.

The chain recombines TRBV6-4 with TRBJ1-2; D is perhaps TRBD1 (5 bases). V dropped 3 bases and J dropped 6 bases, with 14 bases sitting between them. CDR1 and CDR2 (germline): MRHNA, SNTAGT. The CDR3 is 14 amino acids. CDR3 sequence (DNA): TGTGCCAGCAGTGAAGCGTGGGGGGGGAATGGCTACACCTTC. This codes for CASSEAWGGNGYTF.

The chain couples TRBV6-1 to TRBJ1-1; TRBD1 agrees at 7 bases. Germline V gene data show CDR1 as MNHNS and CDR2 as SASEGT. J was trimmed by 6 bases and V by 7 bases; bases with no gene match: 8. This CDR3 contains 13 residues. CDR3 sequence reads: CASNRDRTSEAFF. Here the CDR3 DNA reads TGTGCCAGCAATAGGGACAGAACCTCTGAAGCTTTCTTT.

V gene TRBV28 combines with J gene TRBJ2-6; D assignment may be TRBD1 or TRBD2 (5 bases each). V dropped 5 bases and J dropped 0 bases, with 17 bases sitting between them. Germline CDR1 is MDHEN and CDR2 is SYDVKM. The CDR3 has 18 residues. The CDR3 region has the DNA TGTGCCAGCAGTGGAGGAGCAGGGTACTTCTCTGGGGCCAACGTCCTGACTTTC. Translation: CASSGGAGYFSGANVLTF.

The V call is TRBV5-1, the J call TRBJ2-7; D call uncertain. This CDR3 spans 15 amino acids. With 1 base removed from V and 0 bases from J, the gap between germline ends came to 11 bases. CDR1 and CDR2 (germline): SGHRS, YFSETQ. In DNA form, the CDR3 reads TGCGCCAGCAGCTTGAACATCATCCCCTCCTACGAGCAGTACTTC. Amino acids: CASSLNIIPSYEQYF.

The chain carries TRBV18 and TRBJ1-2; D is possibly TRBD1 (6 bases). There are 15 residues in the CDR3. Trimming took off 1 base at V and 4 bases at J, with 13 bases between the two ends. Germline CDR1 reads KGHSH; CDR2 reads LQKENI. The CDR3 spells CASSPLAGATYGYTF. DNA for the CDR3: TGTGCCAGCTCACCACTCGCAGGGGCTACCTATGGCTACACCTTC. The variable domain in full, with the rest retrieved from reference TRBV18 and TRBJ1-2, is NAGVMQNPRHLVRRRGQEARLRCSPMKGHSHVYWYRQLPEEGLKFMVYLQKENIIDESGMPKERFSAEFPKEGPSILRIQQVVRGDSAAYFCASSPLAGATYGYTFGSGTRLTVV.

The V gene is TRBV10-3, the J gene TRBJ2-2; D is perhaps TRBD2 (6 bases). CDR3 length: 14 amino acids. Germline V gene data show CDR1 as ENHRY and CDR2 as SYGVKD. The V end lost 4 bases, the J end lost 4 bases, and 10 bases lay between the germline ends. The CDR3 DNA reads TGTGCCATCAGTGCCCAGGGACTCACCGGGGAGCTGTTTTTT. Translated, it gives CAISAQGLTGELFF.

The gene calls are TRBV19 and TRBJ1-5; D gene ambiguous. The CDR3 is made up of 16 amino acids. Between the trimmed V and J ends, which lost 4 bases and 0 bases, there was a span of 13 bases. Germline V gene sequence: CDR1 LNHDA, CDR2 SQIVND (reference sequence). The CDR3 region has the DNA TGTGCCAGTAGTACCTTAGACGGCTATAGCAATCAGCCCCAGCATTTT. Encoded protein: CASSTLDGYSNQPQHF.

V gene TRBV6-1 combines with J gene TRBJ1-5; TRBD1 matches 7 bases. Looked up from germline, CDR1 is MNHNS and CDR2 is SASEGT. This CDR3 has 15 amino acids. V lost 10 bases, J lost 10 bases, and 19 bases stayed unmatched. CDR3 region: CATILGQDLIGPQHF. CDR3 in DNA: TGTGCCACCATTTTAGGACAGGACCTAATCGGTCCCCAGCATTTT.

The V call is TRBV5-4, the J call TRBJ2-5, with D possibly TRBD1 on 7 matching bases. V was cut by 4 bases and J by 2 bases, with 15 bases left in between. This CDR3 is 15 amino acids long. The germline gives CDR1 SGHNT, CDR2 YYREEE (reference sequence). This chain's CDR3 is CASSGGTEFQETQYF. The CDR3 DNA reads as TGTGCCAGCAGCGGCGGGACAGAATTTCAAGAGACCCAGTACTTC.

The genes are TRBV6-5 and TRBJ2-1; a possible D gene is TRBD1 (5 bases). Germline CDR1 is MNHEY and CDR2 is SVGAGI. The CDR3 loop spans 15 amino acids. The V end was cut by 2 bases, the J end by 6 bases, with 14 bases between. DNA of the CDR3: TGTGCCAGCAGTTACCTGTCAGGGTCAATCAATGAGCAGTTCTTC. Its translation is CASSYLSGSINEQFF.